Each of the 6 T cell receptor beta chains below was sequenced from the same sample in a study of CD8+ T cells in alopecia areata. TCR sequencing used cDNA made by reverse transcription of extracted RNA. The method was immunoSEQ multiplex PCR; TCRdb's version includes in-frame clones alone and lacks a portion of them. The sample carries about 30,000 clones, around two thirds recorded once. Sequenced material: NKG2D-high CD8+ T cells sorted from blood. These receptor sequences come from a human donor with alopecia areata.

The chain links TRBV25-1 to TRBJ1-2, with TRBD1 as a possible D gene (6 bases). Germline V gene lookup returns CDR1 MGHDK and CDR2 SYGVNS. The CDR3 is made up of 16 amino acids. V was clipped by 1 base and J by 5 bases, with 17 bases between them. Here the CDR3 DNA reads TGTGCCAGCAGTGAATCCTCGGGGGGCAGCTTTTATGGCTACACCTTC. Protein: CASSESSGGSFYGYTF.

The chain combines TRBV7-9 with TRBJ1-1, with D uncertain. V was cut by 3 bases and J by 3 bases, with 14 bases left in between. Germline V CDR1 and CDR2: SEHNR, FQNEAQ (reference sequence). The CDR3 spans 15 residues. CDR3 in DNA: TGTGCCAGCAGCTTTCACCCCCTGGTGGACACTGAAGCTTTCTTT. Translating gives CASSFHPLVDTEAFF. Based on the CDR3 plus reference TRBV7-9 and TRBJ1-1, the full variable domain is DTGVSQNPRHKITKRGQNVTFRCDPISEHNRLYWYRQTLGQGPEFLTYFQNEAQLEKSRLLSDRFSAERPKGSFSTLEIQRTEQGDSAMYLCASSFHPLVDTEAFFGQGTRLTVV.

The V call is TRBV20-1, the J call TRBJ1-1; no firm D call. The CDR3 runs 11 residues. V gave up 7 bases and J gave up 7 bases, with 13 bases separating them. CDR1 is DFQATT, CDR2 SNEGSKA, per germline (reference sequence). The CDR3 loop is CSESAQNEAFF. CDR3 in DNA: TGCAGTGAGTCAGCCCAAAATGAAGCTTTCTTT.

The chain employs TRBV13 and TRBJ2-1; D remains unclear. V lost 1 base and J lost 10, with 11 bases in between. This CDR3 has 13 residues. Per germline, CDR1 PRHDT and CDR2 FYEKMQ (reference sequence). The CDR3 loop is CASSLETPAEQFF. The CDR3 nucleotides are TGTGCCAGCAGCTTAGAGACCCCGGCCGAGCAGTTCTTC.

The chain has TRBV19 and TRBJ1-1, with D unresolved. Trimming pared 1 base from V and 0 bases from J, leaving 9 bases between. The germline CDR1 and CDR2 sequences are LNHDA and SQIVND (reference sequence). The CDR3 length is 15 residues. CDR3 DNA: TGTGCCAGTAGTATAGGGGGAACTATGAACACTGAAGCTTTCTTT. As protein: CASSIGGTMNTEAFF.

V is TRBV14 and J is TRBJ2-1, with D perhaps matching TRBD2 (6 bases). V was clipped by 7 bases and J by 2 bases, with 15 bases between them. Germline V gene data show CDR1 as SGHDN and CDR2 as FVKESK. This CDR3 is built from 15 residues. The CDR3 DNA is TGTGCCAGCACGCCATTTCCGGGGGCCTACAATGAGCAGTTCTTC. This translates into CASTPFPGAYNEQFF.